This T cell receptor beta chain was sequenced during a study of cytomegalovirus exposure and HLA in healthy donors. Whole-study findings and limits: When analyzed later, a missense DCLRE1C variant was found to be linked to TCR beta V- and J-gene trimming. Confirmation was obtained in vitro that a few CMV-associated chains are specific for CMV antigens.

Note on this clone: Its specificity is unknown.

PCR primers comprised 60 Vbeta and 13 Jbeta primers. Clones were read by immunoSEQ multiplex PCR, and TCRdb kept only the in-frame ones, dropping some. The sample shows 25,000 to 30,000 clones, approximately 62% of them seen only once. The V gene lost 6 bases and the J gene lost 6 bases, with 6 bases spanning the gap. The CDR3 length is 11 residues. Germline V gives CDR1 SEHNR, CDR2 FQNEAQ (reference sequence). The J gene is TRBJ2-1, the V gene TRBV7-9; no clear D gene. The receptor was derived from a male donor in good health and CMV-seropositive. The sequenced sample consisted of PBMCs. The CDR3 here is CASSSGNEQFF. In nucleotides, the CDR3 is TGTGCCAGCAGTAGTGGCAATGAGCAGTTCTTC.